This T cell receptor beta chain was captured in a study of T-cell memory formation after mild COVID-19. Findings and caveats of the study: Memory sampled before infection contained some responding clones, suggesting cross-reactive memory joined. Specificity for SARS-CoV-2 was not confirmed among the second-wave clones peaking on day 37.

Comment on this clonotype: Its antigen remains unknown.

TCR alpha and TCR beta cDNA libraries carrying sample barcodes and UMIs were produced by 5'RACE using constant-segment primers. MiXCR, applied by TCRdb to the 5' RACE reads, yields one record per CDR3 protein. Of about 84,000 distinct CDR3 sequences listed, around 14% are singletons. From germline, CDR1 is SEHNR and CDR2 FQNEAQ (reference sequence). This CDR3 has 13 amino acids. The trim removed 5 bases at V and 13 bases at J, leaving 8 bases unmatched. This TCR derives from an adult woman who had mild COVID-19 (a few samples of this study predate the infection). Cell type and time point are not known. The chain links TRBV7-9 to TRBJ2-1, with TRBD2 identical over 10 bases. The specimen was PBMCs or a T cell subset sorted from them (not recorded which). CDR3 residues: CASSTSASGRQFF. The CDR3 DNA reads as TGTGCCAGCAGCACCTCCGCTAGCGGGAGACAGTTCTTC. The whole variable domain, filled in from reference TRBV7-9 and TRBJ2-1, reads DTGVSQNPRHKITKRGQNVTFRCDPISEHNRLYWYRQTLGQGPEFLTYFQNEAQLEKSRLLSDRFSAERPKGSFSTLEIQRTEQGDSAMYLCASSTSASGRQFFGPGTRLTVL.